This T cell receptor (beta chain) came from a study of Graves' ophthalmopathy and Graves' hyperthyroidism. Study results and limitations: A majority of expanded thyroid clonotypes exceeding 0.001 frequency were likewise present in blood.

Amplification targeted the TCR beta CDR3 regions, with RNA transcripts as the source material. Second-round multiplex PCR followed a first-round RT-PCR using HTBI primers. TCRdb called the multiplex PCR reads again in MiXCR, with one record for every CDR3 protein. The sample yields hundreds of thousands of distinct CDR3 sequences, about two fifths seen once. With respect to this clonotype: As yet, its antigen is unknown. The CDR3 end shows no conserved phenylalanine or tryptophan, and so a read error is likely.

Material for sequencing was peripheral blood. The source is an adult man with Graves' ophthalmopathy.

The CDR3 sequence is CSARDEDRAWAEAFP. The CDR3 nucleotides read TGCAGTGCTAGAGACGAGGACAGGGCATGGGCTGAAGCTTTCCCT. The V and J genes are TRBV20-1 and TRBJ1-1; 8 positions agree with TRBD1. The CDR3 loop spans 15 amino acids. V was clipped by 0 bases and J by 6 bases; unmatched bases: 9. Germline V CDR1 and CDR2: DFQATT, SNEGSKA (reference sequence).